Listed here are 20 T cell receptor beta chains from one sample, sequenced in a study of shared clonotypes between healthy human individuals. Using immunoSEQ multiplex PCR, the repertoire was profiled, and TCRdb retains in-frame clones only, with some absent. Altogether around 500,000 clones are present, roughly four fifths being singletons, with the ten largest covering around 13%. Sequenced sample: PBMCs. These receptors all stem from a woman aged 40 to 50 in good health. Some clones in this sample may be carry-over from other donors' samples.

The sample holds many counts of this clone. The genes are TRBV21-1 and TRBJ1-2; the table's D call, TRBD1, was not checked against the DNA. TRBV21-1 is an annotated pseudogene. This CDR3 contains 13 residues. The CDR3 here is CASSKSDSGGYTF. The CDR3 region has the DNA TGTGCCAGCAGCAAGTCGGACAGTGGCGGCTACACCTTC.

This clone showed up just once. This chain links TRBV16 with TRBJ1-2, with D unresolved. V gave up 7 bases and J gave up 4 bases, with 16 bases separating them. The germline V gene encodes CDR1 KGHSY and CDR2 FQNENV. The CDR3 has 14 residues. CDR3 in amino acids: CASIIDPASYGYTF. CDR3 DNA sequence: TGTGCCAGCATCATTGACCCGGCGAGCTATGGCTACACCTTC.

By sample fraction, this clone is medium-sized. The sample carries other DNA sequences with the same CDR3. The chain recombines TRBV28 with TRBJ2-2; no clear D. The CDR3 is 15 amino acids. Per germline, CDR1 MDHEN and CDR2 SYDVKM. V shed 5 bases and J shed 4 bases, with 14 bases lying between them. CDR3 protein: CASSLRKGSTGELFF. CDR3 nucleotide sequence: TGTGCCAGCAGTCTTCGGAAAGGGTCCACCGGGGAGCTGTTTTTT.

As concerns this clone: This is likely an artifact of a read error, given a far larger clone one base away. The chain is built from TRBV9 and TRBJ2-7, with D hard to call. The germline CDR1 and CDR2 sequences are SGDLS and YYNGEE. The CDR3 contains 14 residues. CDR3 region: CASSRSGRSCEQYF. The CDR3 bases are TGTGCCAGCAGCCGGTCAGGCCGCTCCTGCGAGCAGTACTTC. Using reference TRBV9 and TRBJ2-7 for the parts outside the CDR3, the full variable domain is DSGVTQTPKHLITATGQRVTLRCSPRSGDLSVYWYQQSLDQGLQFLIQYYNGEERAKGNILERFSAQQFPDLHSELNLSSLELGDSALYFCASSRSGRSCEQYFGPGTRLTVT.

CDR3 sequence (DNA): TGCGCCAGCAGCTTGGACTCAGGGGGCGGCTACGAGCAGTACTTC. Amino acid sequence: CASSLDSGGGYEQYF. The V and J genes are TRBV5-1 and TRBJ2-7, with 8 bases that match TRBD1. Germline lookup yields CDR1 SGHRS and CDR2 YFSETQ. Losses at the gene ends were 0 bases for V and 3 bases for J; bases not matched to a gene: 5. The CDR3 contains 15 residues.

This chain links TRBV7-7 with TRBJ2-7; the D is unclear. Per germline, CDR1 SSHAT and CDR2 FNYEAQ (reference sequence). The CDR3 length is 13 residues. Trimming stripped 5 bases from V and 5 bases from J, with 13 bases between. As DNA, the CDR3 is TGTGCCAGCAGCCAAGGGCCCGGCCACGAGCAGTACTTC. This encodes CASSQGPGHEQYF.

In regard to this clone: Only one base separates this from a far larger clonotype, so it likely reflects a read error. Other nucleotide sequences in the sample specify the same CDR3. V is TRBV10-3 and J is TRBJ1-2; possibly TRBD1 for D (6 bases). The CDR3 is 13 amino acids. The V end lost 6 bases, the J end lost 7 bases, and 15 bases lay between the germline ends. Germline V lookup: CDR1 ENHRY, CDR2 SYGVKD. CDR3 DNA sequence: TGTGCCATCAGCGAAGGACAGATTGCTGGCTACACCTTC. Translation gives CAISEGQIAGYTF.

The chain links TRBV21-1 to TRBJ1-3. TRBV21-1 is listed as a pseudogene. The length of the CDR3 is 16 residues. CDR3 coding DNA: TGTGCCAGCACCTTAACCGAGGGTTCCCCTGGAAACACCATATATTTT. This translates into CASTLTEGSPGNTIYF.

The rearrangement uses TRBV7-3 and TRBJ2-5; 7 nucleotides align to TRBD2. V trimming: 4 bases; J trimming: 2 bases; junction bases outside the gene matches: 7. The CDR3 has 15 residues. Germline V gene lookup returns CDR1 SGHTA and CDR2 FQGTGA. CDR3: CASSSGGWFQETQYF. The CDR3, as DNA: TGTGCCAGCAGCTCGGGGGGTTGGTTTCAAGAGACCCAGTACTTC.

Comment on this clone: At the DNA level, this CDR3 is encoded by other sequences in the same sample as well. The chain joins TRBV27 to TRBJ1-2; TRBD1 agrees at 9 bases. The V gene's germline CDR1 is MNHEY and CDR2 SMNVEV (reference sequence). The CDR3 covers 13 residues. V lost 6 bases and J lost 8; bases outside the gene matches: 7. CDR3 DNA: TGTGCCAGCAGCCACGGGACAGGGAAAGGCTACACCTTC. Protein product: CASSHGTGKGYTF.

CDR3 region: CASSRTLTSYEQYF. CDR3 coding DNA: TGTGCCTCCTCACGGACCTTGACATCCTACGAGCAGTACTTC. This chain joins TRBV30 and TRBJ2-5; no reliable D call. The J call may be in error: the DNA end matches TRBJ2-7 better. Germline assignment: CDR1 GTSNPN and CDR2 SVGIG (reference sequence). The CDR3 loop spans 14 amino acids.

The V and J genes are TRBV29-1 and TRBJ2-4, with D tentatively TRBD2 (5 bases). Germline CDR1 SQVTM, CDR2 ANQGSEA. Deletions cut 0 bases from V and 6 bases from J, with 6 bases between. The CDR3 loop spans 12 amino acids. CDR3 region: CSVEDEGNIQYF. The CDR3 coding sequence is TGCAGCGTTGAAGATGAGGGAAACATTCAGTACTTC.

The chain joins TRBV7-2 to TRBJ1-1, with a tentative D call TRBD1 (5 bases). Trimming left V 1 base short and J 1 base short, with 10 bases between. This CDR3 has 15 amino acids. Germline V CDR1 and CDR2: SGHTA, FQGNSA. Here the CDR3 reads CASSLGQGTNTEAFF. The CDR3 nucleotides are TGTGCCAGCAGCTTAGGGCAGGGCACGAACACTGAAGCTTTCTTT.

The chain links TRBV6-1 to TRBJ2-2; D unresolved. The CDR3 length is 14 residues. V gave up 7 bases and J gave up 1 base, with 10 bases separating them. CDR1 MNHNS and CDR2 SASEGT come from the germline V gene. The CDR3 nucleotides are TGTGCCAGCAACGTGCACCTGAACACCGGGGAGCTGTTTTTT. Amino acid sequence: CASNVHLNTGELFF.

This clone was detected only a few times. Other DNA sequences in this sample translate to the same CDR3. The chain recombines TRBV4-2 with TRBJ2-7; 10 bases fit TRBD2. This CDR3 is 15 amino acids long. The germline V gene encodes CDR1 LGHNA and CDR2 YNFKEQ. The junction had 1 base not matched to a gene; V was cut back by 0 bases and J by 2 bases. CDR3 loop: CASSQELAGAYEQYF. In nucleotides, the CDR3 is TGTGCCAGCAGCCAAGAGCTAGCGGGAGCCTACGAGCAGTACTTC.

This clone came up a few times. The gene calls are TRBV6-5 and TRBJ2-7; D possibly corresponds to TRBD2 (6 bases). Trimming left V 6 bases short and J 2 bases short, with 11 bases between. Germline V CDR1 and CDR2: MNHEY, SVGAGI. This CDR3 is 13 amino acids long. CDR3: CASRGGDTYEQYF. The CDR3 region has the DNA TGTGCCAGCAGAGGCGGGGATACCTACGAGCAGTACTTC.

The rearrangement links TRBV5-4 to TRBJ2-2, with D possibly being TRBD1 (6 bases). Germline assignment: CDR1 SGHNT and CDR2 YYREEE (reference sequence). CDR3 length: 15 amino acids. V lost 4 bases and J lost 6, with 16 bases in between. CDR3 coding DNA: TGTGCCAGCAGCCCGGACAGCTTTAGGTCCGGGGAGCTGTTTTTT. It translates to CASSPDSFRSGELFF. The variable domain in full, completed from reference TRBV5-4 and TRBJ2-2, reads ETGVTQSPTHLIKTRGQQVTLRCSSQSGHNTVSWYQQALGQGPQFIFQYYREEENGRGNFPPRFSGLQFPNYSSELNVNALELDDSALYLCASSPDSFRSGELFFGEGSRLTVL.

This clone appeared once. V usage is TRBV6-1 and J usage is TRBJ2-7; 12 bases match TRBD2. Germline V lookup: CDR1 MNHNS, CDR2 SASEGT. The CDR3 is 16 residues long. V dropped 2 bases and J dropped 5; count of bases not matched to a gene: 7. Here the CDR3 reads CASSENRLAGAHEQYF. The CDR3 DNA sequence: TGTGCCAGCAGTGAAAATAGACTAGCGGGAGCCCACGAGCAGTACTTC.

For this clone: This sample also contains other DNA sequences that code for the same CDR3. V usage is TRBV7-8 and J usage is TRBJ2-7; D unresolved. Germline V gives CDR1 SGHVS, CDR2 FQNEAQ. This CDR3 has 15 amino acids. Trimming left V 6 bases short and J 2 bases short, with 17 bases between. CDR3 nucleotides: TGTGCCAGCAGTTTCCTCCACTATTCACCCTACGAGCAGTACTTC. Its translation is CASSFLHYSPYEQYF.

V gene TRBV7-6 combines with J gene TRBJ2-1, with 7 bases fitting TRBD2. Germline V gives CDR1 SGHVS, CDR2 FNYEAQ. Unmatched junction bases numbered 13, after V lost 2 bases and J lost 0 bases. CDR3 length equals 19 residues. CDR3 protein: CASSLLGPSGGSSYNEQFF. The CDR3 coding sequence is TGTGCCAGCAGCTTACTGGGCCCTTCTGGCGGGAGCTCCTACAATGAGCAGTTCTTC.